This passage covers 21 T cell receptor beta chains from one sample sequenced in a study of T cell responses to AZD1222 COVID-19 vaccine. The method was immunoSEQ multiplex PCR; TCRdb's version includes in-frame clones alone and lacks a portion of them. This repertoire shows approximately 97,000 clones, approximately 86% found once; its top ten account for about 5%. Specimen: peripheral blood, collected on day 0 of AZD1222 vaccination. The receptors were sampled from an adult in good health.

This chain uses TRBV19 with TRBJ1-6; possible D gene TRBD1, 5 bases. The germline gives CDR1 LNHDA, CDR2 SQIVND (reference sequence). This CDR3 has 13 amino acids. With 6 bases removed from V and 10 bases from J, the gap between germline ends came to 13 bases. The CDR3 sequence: CASRDTVFSPLHF. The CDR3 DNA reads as TGTGCCAGTAGGGACACCGTTTTCTCACCCCTCCACTTT.

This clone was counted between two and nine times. CDR3 bases: TGCGCCAGCAGCTTGGGGGACGGCGTCTACAATGAGCAGTTCTTC. Amino acids: CASSLGDGVYNEQFF. This chain uses TRBV5-1 with TRBJ2-1; D is tentatively TRBD1 or TRBD2 (5 bases each). Germline lookup yields CDR1 SGHRS and CDR2 YFSETQ. The CDR3 extends over 15 amino acids. Trimming removed 0 bases at V and 3 bases at J, with 10 bases between.

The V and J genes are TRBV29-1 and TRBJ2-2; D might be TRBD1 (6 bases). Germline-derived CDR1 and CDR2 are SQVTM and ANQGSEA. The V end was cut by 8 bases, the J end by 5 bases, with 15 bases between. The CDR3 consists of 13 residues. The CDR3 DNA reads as TGCAGCACCACTACCACAGGGACCGGGGAGCTGTTTTTT. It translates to CSTTTTGTGELFF.

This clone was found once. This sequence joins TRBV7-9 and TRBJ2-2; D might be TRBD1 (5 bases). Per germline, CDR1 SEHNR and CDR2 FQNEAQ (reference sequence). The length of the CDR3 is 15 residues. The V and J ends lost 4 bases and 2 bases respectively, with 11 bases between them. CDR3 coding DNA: TGTGCCAGCAGCTCCCTGACAGCCAACACCGGGGAGCTGTTTTTT. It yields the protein CASSSLTANTGELFF.

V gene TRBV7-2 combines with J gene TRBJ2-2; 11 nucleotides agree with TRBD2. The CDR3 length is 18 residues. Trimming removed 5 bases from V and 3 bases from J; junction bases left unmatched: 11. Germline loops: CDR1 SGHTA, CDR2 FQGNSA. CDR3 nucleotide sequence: TGTGCCAGCAGCCCCCGGGGTAGCGGGAGGGTCTACACCGGGGAGCTGTTTTTT. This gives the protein CASSPRGSGRVYTGELFF. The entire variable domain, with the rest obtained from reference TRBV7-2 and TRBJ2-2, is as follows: GAGVSQSPSNKVTEKGKDVELRCDPISGHTALYWYRQSLGQGLEFLIYFQGNSAPDKSGLPSDRFSAERTGGSVSTLTIQRTQQEDSAVYLCASSPRGSGRVYTGELFFGEGSRLTVL.

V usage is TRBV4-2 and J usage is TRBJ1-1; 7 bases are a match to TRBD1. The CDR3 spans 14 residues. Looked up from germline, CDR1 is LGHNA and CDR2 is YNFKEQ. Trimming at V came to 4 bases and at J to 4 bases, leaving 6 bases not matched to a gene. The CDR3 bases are TGTGCCAGCAGCCGAGCAGGGGGGGGCACTGAAGCTTTCTTT. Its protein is CASSRAGGGTEAFF.

CDR3 sequence: CASSQILAEDTDTQYF. CDR3 nucleotide sequence: TGCGCCAGCAGCCAGATACTAGCGGAGGACACAGATACGCAGTATTTT. This rearrangement joins TRBV4-3 to TRBJ2-3, with 8 bases that match TRBD2. V was clipped by 3 bases and J by 2 bases; unmatched bases: 7. CDR1 and CDR2 (germline): LGHNA, YSLEER. The CDR3 is made up of 16 amino acids.

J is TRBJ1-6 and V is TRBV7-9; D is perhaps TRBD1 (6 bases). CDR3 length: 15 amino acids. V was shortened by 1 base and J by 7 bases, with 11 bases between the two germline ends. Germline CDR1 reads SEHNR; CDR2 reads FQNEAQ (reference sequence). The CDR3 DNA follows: TGTGCCAGCAGCTTAGAACAGGGTGACAATTCACCCCTCCACTTT. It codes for CASSLEQGDNSPLHF. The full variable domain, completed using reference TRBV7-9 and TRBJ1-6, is DTGVSQNPRHKITKRGQNVTFRCDPISEHNRLYWYRQTLGQGPEFLTYFQNEAQLEKSRLLSDRFSAERPKGSFSTLEIQRTEQGDSAMYLCASSLEQGDNSPLHFGNGTRLTVT.

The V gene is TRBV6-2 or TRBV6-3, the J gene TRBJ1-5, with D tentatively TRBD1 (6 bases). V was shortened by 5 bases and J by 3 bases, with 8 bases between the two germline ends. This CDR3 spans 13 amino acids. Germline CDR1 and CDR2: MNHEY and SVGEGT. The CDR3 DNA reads TGTGCCAGCAGTCAGGGACACAATCAGCCCCAGCATTTT. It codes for CASSQGHNQPQHF.

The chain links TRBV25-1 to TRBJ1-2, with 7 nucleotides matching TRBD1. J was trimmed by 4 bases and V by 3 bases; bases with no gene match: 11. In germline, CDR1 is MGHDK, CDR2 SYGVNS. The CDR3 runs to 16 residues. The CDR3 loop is CASSDSRTGQIYGYTF. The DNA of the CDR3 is TGTGCCAGCAGTGACTCGAGGACGGGACAGATCTATGGCTACACCTTC.

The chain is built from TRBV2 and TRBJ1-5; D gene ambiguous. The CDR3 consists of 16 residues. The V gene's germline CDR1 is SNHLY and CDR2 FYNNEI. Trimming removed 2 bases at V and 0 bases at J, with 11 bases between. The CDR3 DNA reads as TGTGCCAGCAGTGAATGGGCCAGAAATAGCAATCAGCCCCAGCATTTT. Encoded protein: CASSEWARNSNQPQHF.

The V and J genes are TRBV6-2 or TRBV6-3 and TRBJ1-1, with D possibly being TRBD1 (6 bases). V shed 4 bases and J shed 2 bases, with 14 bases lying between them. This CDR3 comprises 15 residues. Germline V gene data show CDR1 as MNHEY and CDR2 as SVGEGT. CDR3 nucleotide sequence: TGTGCCAGCAGTTTTCAAGGACAGACCAACACTGAAGCTTTCTTT. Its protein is CASSFQGQTNTEAFF.

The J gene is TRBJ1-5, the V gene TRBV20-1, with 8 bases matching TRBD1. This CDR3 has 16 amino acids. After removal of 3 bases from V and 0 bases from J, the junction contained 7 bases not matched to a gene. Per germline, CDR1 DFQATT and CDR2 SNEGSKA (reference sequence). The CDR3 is CSASLQGEYSNQPQHF. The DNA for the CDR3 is TGCAGTGCTAGTCTACAGGGGGAGTATAGCAATCAGCCCCAGCATTTT.

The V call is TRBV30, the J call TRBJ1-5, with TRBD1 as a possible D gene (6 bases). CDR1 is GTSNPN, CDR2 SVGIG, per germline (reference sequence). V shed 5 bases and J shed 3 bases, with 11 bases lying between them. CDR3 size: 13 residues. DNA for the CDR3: TGTGCCTGGGGGGGGCAGAACAATCAGCCCCAGCATTTT. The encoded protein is CAWGGQNNQPQHF. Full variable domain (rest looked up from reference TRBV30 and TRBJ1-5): SQTIHQWPATLVQPVGSPLSLECTVEGTSNPNLYWYRQAAGRGLQLLFYSVGIGQISSEVPQNLSASRPQDRQFILSSKKLLLSDSGFYLCAWGGQNNQPQHFGDGTRLSIL.

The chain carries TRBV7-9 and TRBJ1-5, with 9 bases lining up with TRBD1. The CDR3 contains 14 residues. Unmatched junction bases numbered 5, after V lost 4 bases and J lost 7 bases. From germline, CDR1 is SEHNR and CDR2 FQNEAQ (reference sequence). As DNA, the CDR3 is TGTGCCAGCAGCTCACAGGGGGCCAGGCAGCCCCAGCATTTT. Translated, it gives CASSSQGARQPQHF. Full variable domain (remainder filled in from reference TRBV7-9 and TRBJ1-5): DTGVSQNPRHKITKRGQNVTFRCDPISEHNRLYWYRQTLGQGPEFLTYFQNEAQLEKSRLLSDRFSAERPKGSFSTLEIQRTEQGDSAMYLCASSSQGARQPQHFGDGTRLSIL.

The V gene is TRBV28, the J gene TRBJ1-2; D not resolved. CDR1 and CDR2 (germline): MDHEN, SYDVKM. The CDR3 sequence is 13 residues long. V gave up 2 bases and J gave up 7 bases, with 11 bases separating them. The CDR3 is CASSLVTTVGYTF. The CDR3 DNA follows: TGTGCCAGCAGTTTAGTGACGACGGTTGGCTACACCTTC.

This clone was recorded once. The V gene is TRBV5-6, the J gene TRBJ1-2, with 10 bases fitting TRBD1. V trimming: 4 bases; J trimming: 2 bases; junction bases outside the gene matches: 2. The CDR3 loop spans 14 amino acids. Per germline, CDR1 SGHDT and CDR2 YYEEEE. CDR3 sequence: CASSPGQGNYGYTF. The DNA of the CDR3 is TGTGCCAGCAGCCCGGGACAGGGGAACTATGGCTACACCTTC.

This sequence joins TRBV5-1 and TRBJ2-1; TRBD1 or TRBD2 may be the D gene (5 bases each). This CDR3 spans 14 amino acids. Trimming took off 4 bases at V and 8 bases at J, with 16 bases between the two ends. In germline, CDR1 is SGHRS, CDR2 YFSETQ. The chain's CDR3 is CASSGDGGWDEQFF. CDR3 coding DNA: TGCGCCAGCAGCGGGGATGGGGGTTGGGATGAGCAGTTCTTC.

The CDR3 sequence is CASSPGPSGGNTIYF. The CDR3 bases are TGTGCCAGCAGCCCGGGGCCTTCGGGCGGAAACACCATATATTTT. This rearrangement joins TRBV7-2 to TRBJ1-3; TRBD1 might be the D (5 bases). The CDR3 consists of 15 residues. Trimming took 5 bases from V and 4 from J, leaving 15 bases between them. Germline CDR1 reads SGHTA; CDR2 reads FQGNSA. The full variable domain, completed using reference TRBV7-2 and TRBJ1-3, is GAGVSQSPSNKVTEKGKDVELRCDPISGHTALYWYRQSLGQGLEFLIYFQGNSAPDKSGLPSDRFSAERTGGSVSTLTIQRTQQEDSAVYLCASSPGPSGGNTIYFGEGSWLTVV.

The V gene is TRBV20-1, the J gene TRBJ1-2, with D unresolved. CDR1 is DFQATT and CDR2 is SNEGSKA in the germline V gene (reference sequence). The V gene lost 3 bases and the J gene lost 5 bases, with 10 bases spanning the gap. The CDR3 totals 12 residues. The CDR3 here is CSASIGLYGYTF. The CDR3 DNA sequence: TGCAGTGCTAGTATCGGGCTTTATGGCTACACCTTC.

The chain's CDR3 is CASSIGGHAEAFF. CDR3 DNA sequence: TGTGCCAGCAGCATAGGGGGACATGCTGAAGCTTTCTTT. The chain couples TRBV5-5 to TRBJ1-1; a weak D match, TRBD1 (6 bases). The germline gives CDR1 SGHKS, CDR2 YYEKEE (reference sequence). V dropped 4 bases and J dropped 6 bases, with 13 bases sitting between them. The CDR3 is made up of 13 amino acids.